This T cell receptor beta chain was retrieved from a study of shared clonotypes between healthy human individuals. CDR3 length equals 18 residues. Trimming took 0 bases from V and 7 from J, leaving 25 bases between them. CDR1 and CDR2 from the germline V gene are LGHNT and FRNRAP. The protocol was immunoSEQ multiplex PCR, while the TCRdb copy is restricted to in-frame clones and leaves out a portion. The table shows 2 million to 3 million clones, with more than 85% occurring only once. The receptor's source is a young man in good health. Some clones in this sample may be carry-over from other donors' samples. The chain links TRBV12-5 to TRBJ2-7, with D possibly matching TRBD2 (6 bases). Sequencing used naive CD4+ T cells from PBMCs. Subset in this sample: CD45RA+ positively selected. The CDR3 region has the DNA TGTGCTAGTGGTTTGGTATTAACCCCCTCCGGGGGAACGGGGGAGCAGTACTTC. This codes for CASGLVLTPSGGTGEQYF.